This T cell receptor (beta chain) originates from a study of control samples from healthy donors and cancer patients. V gave up 2 bases and J gave up 0 bases, with 19 bases separating them. This CDR3 has 19 amino acids. Germline loops: CDR1 SGHDN, CDR2 FVKESK. Profiling relied on immunoSEQ multiplex PCR, and the TCRdb table lists in-frame clones only, not all of them. The data hold about 22,000 clones, with around 83% observed a single time. This TCR derives from a man between 60 and 75 years old with head and neck cancer. The chain is built from TRBV14 and TRBJ2-2; tentatively, D is TRBD1 (6 bases). Sample: PBMCs. This chain's CDR3 is CASSQRWRPGQTNTGELFF. The CDR3 DNA follows: TGTGCCAGCAGCCAAAGATGGAGACCGGGACAAACGAACACCGGGGAGCTGTTTTTT.